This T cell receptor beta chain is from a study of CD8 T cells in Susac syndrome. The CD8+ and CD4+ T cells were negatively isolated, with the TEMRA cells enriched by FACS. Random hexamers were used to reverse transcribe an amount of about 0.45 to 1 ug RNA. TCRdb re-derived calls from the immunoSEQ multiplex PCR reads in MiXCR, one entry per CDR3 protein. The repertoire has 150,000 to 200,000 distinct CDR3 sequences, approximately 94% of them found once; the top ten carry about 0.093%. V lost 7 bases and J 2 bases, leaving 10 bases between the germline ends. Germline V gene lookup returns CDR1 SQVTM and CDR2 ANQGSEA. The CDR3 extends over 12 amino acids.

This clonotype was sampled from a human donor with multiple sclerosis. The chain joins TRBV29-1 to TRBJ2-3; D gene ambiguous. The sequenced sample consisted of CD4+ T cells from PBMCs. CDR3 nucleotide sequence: TGCAGCGCCCAGACCCCCACAGATACGCAGTATTTT. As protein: CSAQTPTDTQYF.